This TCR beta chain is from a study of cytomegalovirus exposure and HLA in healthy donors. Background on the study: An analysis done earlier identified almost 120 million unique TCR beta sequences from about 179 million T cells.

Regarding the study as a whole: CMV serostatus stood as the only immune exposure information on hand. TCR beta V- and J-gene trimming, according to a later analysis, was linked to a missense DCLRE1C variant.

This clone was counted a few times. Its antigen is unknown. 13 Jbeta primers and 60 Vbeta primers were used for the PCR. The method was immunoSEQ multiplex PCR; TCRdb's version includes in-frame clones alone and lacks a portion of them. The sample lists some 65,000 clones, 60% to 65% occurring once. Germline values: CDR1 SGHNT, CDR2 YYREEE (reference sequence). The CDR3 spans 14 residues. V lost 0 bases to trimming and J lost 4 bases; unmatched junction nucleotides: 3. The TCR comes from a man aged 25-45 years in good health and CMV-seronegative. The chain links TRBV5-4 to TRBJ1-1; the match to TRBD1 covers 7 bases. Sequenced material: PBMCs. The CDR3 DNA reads TGTGCCAGCAGCTTGGTCCACAGGGGCACTGAAGCTTTCTTT. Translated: CASSLVHRGTEAFF.